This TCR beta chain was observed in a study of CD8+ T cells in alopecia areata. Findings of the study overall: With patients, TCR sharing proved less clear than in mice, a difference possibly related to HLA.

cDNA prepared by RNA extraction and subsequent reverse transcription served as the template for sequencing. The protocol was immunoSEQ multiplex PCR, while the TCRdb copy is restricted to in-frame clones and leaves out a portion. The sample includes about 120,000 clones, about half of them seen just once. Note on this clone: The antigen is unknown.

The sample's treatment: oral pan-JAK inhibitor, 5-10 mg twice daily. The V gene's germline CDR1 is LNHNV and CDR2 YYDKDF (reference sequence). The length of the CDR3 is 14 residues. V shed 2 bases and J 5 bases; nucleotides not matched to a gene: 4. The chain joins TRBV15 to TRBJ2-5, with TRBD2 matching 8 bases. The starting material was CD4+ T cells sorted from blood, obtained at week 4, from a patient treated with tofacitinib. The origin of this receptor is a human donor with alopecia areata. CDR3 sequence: CATSRIPGGETQYF. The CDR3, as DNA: TGTGCCACCAGCAGAATCCCGGGAGGGGAGACCCAGTACTTC. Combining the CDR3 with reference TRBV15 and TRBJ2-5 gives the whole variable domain DAMVIQNPRYQVTQFGKPVTLSCSQTLNHNVMYWYQQKSSQAPKLLFHYYDKDFNNEADTPDNFQSRRPNTSFCFLDIRSPGLGDTAMYLCATSRIPGGETQYFGPGTRLLVL.